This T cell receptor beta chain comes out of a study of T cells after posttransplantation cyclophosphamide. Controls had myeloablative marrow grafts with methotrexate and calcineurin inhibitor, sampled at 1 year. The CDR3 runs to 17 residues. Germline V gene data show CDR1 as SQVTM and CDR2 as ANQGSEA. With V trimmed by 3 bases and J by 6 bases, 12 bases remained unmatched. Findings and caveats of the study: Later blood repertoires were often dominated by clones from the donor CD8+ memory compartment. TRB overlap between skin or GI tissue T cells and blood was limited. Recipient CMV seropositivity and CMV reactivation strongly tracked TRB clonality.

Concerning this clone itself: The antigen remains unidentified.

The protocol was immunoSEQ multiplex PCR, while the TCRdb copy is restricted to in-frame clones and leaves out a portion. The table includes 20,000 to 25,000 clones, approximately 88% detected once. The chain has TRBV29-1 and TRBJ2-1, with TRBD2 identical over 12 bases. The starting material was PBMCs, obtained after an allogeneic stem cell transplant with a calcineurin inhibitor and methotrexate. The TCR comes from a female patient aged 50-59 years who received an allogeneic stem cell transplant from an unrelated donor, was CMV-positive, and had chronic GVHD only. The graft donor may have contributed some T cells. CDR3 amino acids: CSVDGLAGSASTNEQFF. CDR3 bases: TGCAGCGTTGACGGACTAGCGGGGTCAGCCTCTACCAATGAGCAGTTCTTC.